This T cell receptor beta chain was sequenced during a study of T cell responses to AZD1222 COVID-19 vaccine. Some clones are missing from TCRdb's copy, which holds only in-frame ones; the method was immunoSEQ multiplex PCR. The table has over 200,000 clones, around 94% seen once. Notes on the study in general: Spike-specific TCR breadth and depth went up after people got two AZD1222 doses. The reported proportion of spike-specific TCRs targeting unmutated variant regions was nearly half. Seropositive AZD1222 recipients at baseline numbered only five or six. Clonal diversity was possibly underestimated, and white British individuals and females predominated among donors.

Concerning this clone itself: The antigen is unknown.

With V trimmed by 1 base and J by 6 bases, 12 bases remained unmatched. CDR3 length equals 18 residues. Germline CDR1 and CDR2: SGHTA and FQGTGA. The starting material was peripheral blood, obtained 28 days after the second dose of the MenACWY control vaccine. The chain recombines TRBV7-3 with TRBJ2-1; TRBD2 agrees at 10 bases. The TCR was taken from an adult who received the MenACWY meningococcal vaccine as a control. The CDR3 is CASSLNPAGSGRSNEQFF. In DNA, the CDR3 is TGTGCCAGCAGCTTAAACCCGGCGGGTAGCGGGAGGAGCAATGAGCAGTTCTTC.